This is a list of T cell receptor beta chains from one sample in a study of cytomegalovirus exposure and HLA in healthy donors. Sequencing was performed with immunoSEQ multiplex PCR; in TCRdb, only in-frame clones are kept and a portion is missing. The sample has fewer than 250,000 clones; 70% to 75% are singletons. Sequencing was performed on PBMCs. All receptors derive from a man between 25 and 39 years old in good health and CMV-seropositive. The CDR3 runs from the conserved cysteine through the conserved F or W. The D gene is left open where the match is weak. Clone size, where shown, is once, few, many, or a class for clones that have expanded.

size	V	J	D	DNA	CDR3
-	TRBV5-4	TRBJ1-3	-	TGTGCCAGCAGCTTGGGGGGGCAGTTAATCTCTGGAAACACCATATATTTT	CASSLGGQLISGNTIYF
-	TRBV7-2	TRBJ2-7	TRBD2	TGTGCCAGCAGCTTATATGGGACTAGCGGGTACGAGCAGTACTTC	CASSLYGTSGYEQYF
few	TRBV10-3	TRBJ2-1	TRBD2	TGTGCCATCAGTGAGTCGAACAGCGGGGGGGAGCAGTTCTTC	CAISESNSGGEQFF
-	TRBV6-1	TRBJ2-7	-	TGTGCCAGCAGTCTCCAGTTTTCCTACGAGCAGTACTTC	CASSLQFSYEQYF
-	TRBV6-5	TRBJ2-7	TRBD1	TGTGCCAGCATTAGAGCGGGACAGGGATCCTACGAGCAGTACTTC	CASIRAGQGSYEQYF
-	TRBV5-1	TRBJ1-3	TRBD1	TGCGCCAGCAGCTTGGGCGGACAGGCCTCTGGAAACACCATATATTTT	CASSLGGQASGNTIYF
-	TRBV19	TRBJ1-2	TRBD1	TGTGCCAGCTCCGGGACAGTAAGATCTGGCTACACCTTC	CASSGTVRSGYTF
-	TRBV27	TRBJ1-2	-	TGTGCCACCAAGTTTAAGGGCAGGGCTAACTATGGCTACACCTTC	CATKFKGRANYGYTF
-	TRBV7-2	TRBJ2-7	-	TGTGCCAGCAGCGTGGACTTTTCCTCCTACGAGCAGTACTTC	CASSVDFSSYEQYF
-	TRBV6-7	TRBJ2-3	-	TGTGCCAGCAGTTACTCGGGAGCGGGCCCAGATACGCAGTATTTT	CASSYSGAGPDTQYF
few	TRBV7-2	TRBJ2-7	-	TGTGCCAGCAGCCCTTGGAGGGCTTACGAGCAGTACTTC	CASSPWRAYEQYF
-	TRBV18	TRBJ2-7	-	TGTGCCAGCTCACCACCTTCAATTGACAGCAGGGAGCAGTACTTC	CASSPPSIDSREQYF
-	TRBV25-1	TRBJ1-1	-	TGTGCCAGCGGTAGGGCGGGCAACACTGAAGCTTTCTTT	CASGRAGNTEAFF
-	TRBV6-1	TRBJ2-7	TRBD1	TGTGCCAGCAGTGTAGGACAGGGGGCCTCCTACGAGCAGTACTTC	CASSVGQGASYEQYF
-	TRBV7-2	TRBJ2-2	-	TGTGCCAGCAGCTTAAGCGCTACTAACACCGGGGAGCTGTTTTTT	CASSLSATNTGELFF
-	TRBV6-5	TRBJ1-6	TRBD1	TGTGCCAGCAGTTCCCAGAGGGGGCGGAGTTCACCCCTCCACTTT	CASSSQRGRSSPLHF
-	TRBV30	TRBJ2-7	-	TGTGCCTGGAGGCCCGGGGAAACCTACGAGCAGTACTTC	CAWRPGETYEQYF
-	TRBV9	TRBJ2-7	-	TGTGCCAGCAGCGTGGAGATCAGCAACGAGCAGTACTTC	CASSVEISNEQYF
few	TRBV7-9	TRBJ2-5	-	TGTGCCAGCAGCCCCGTAGGGGGAGGGGAGACCCAGTACTTC	CASSPVGGGETQYF
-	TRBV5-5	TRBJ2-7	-	TGTGCCAGCAGCTTTGGACAGAGGGAGCAGTACTTC	CASSFGQREQYF
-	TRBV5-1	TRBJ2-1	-	TGCGCCAGCAGGCGGGGCAATGAGCAGTTCTTC	CASRRGNEQFF
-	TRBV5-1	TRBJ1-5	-	TGCGCCAGCAGCTTAGACAGCTATAGCAATCAGCCCCAGCATTTT	CASSLDSYSNQPQHF
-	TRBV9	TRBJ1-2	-	TGTGCCAGCAGCCCCAATCGTCGGAGAAGCTACACCTTC	CASSPNRRRSYTF
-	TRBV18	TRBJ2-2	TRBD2	TGTGCCAGCTCACCCGCGGGGGGTCGGACCGGGGAGCTGTTTTTT	CASSPAGGRTGELFF
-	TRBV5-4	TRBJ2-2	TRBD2	TGTGCCACCGGCTTAGGGACTAGCGGAACCGGGGAGCTGTTTTTT	CATGLGTSGTGELFF
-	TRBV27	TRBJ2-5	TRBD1	TGTGCCAGCAGAAAGGACAGGGTTACCCAAGAGACCCAGTACTTC	CASRKDRVTQETQYF
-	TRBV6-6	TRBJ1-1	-	TGTGCCAGCTCTGTGAACACTGAAGCTTTCTTT	CASSVNTEAFF
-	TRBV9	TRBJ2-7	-	TGTGCCAGCAGCGTAGGCCAGGGTCCCCTCTCCTACGAGCAGTACTTC	CASSVGQGPLSYEQYF
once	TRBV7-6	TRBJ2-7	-	TGTGCCAGCAGCCCCCGACGAGCGGGCGACGAGCAGTACTTC	CASSPRRAGDEQYF
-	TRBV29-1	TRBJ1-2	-	TGCAGCGTTGAAATGGAGACACAGGGAGGCTACACCTTC	CSVEMETQGGYTF
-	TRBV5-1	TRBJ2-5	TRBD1	TGCGCCAGCGGCCCTCGGCCGGACAGGACAGAGACCCAGTACTTC	CASGPRPDRTETQYF
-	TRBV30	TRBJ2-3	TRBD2	TGTGCCTGGAGTGTAGGGGGACTAGCGGGAGTAGATACGCAGTATTTT	CAWSVGGLAGVDTQYF
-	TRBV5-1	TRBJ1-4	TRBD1	TGCGCCAGCAGCCAACCTGACAGGGGGAATTGGAATGAAAAACTGTTTTTT	CASSQPDRGNWNEKLFF
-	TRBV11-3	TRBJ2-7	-	TGTGCCAGCAGCTGGGGGCTCTCCTACGAGCAGTACTTC	CASSWGLSYEQYF
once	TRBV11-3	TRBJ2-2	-	TGTGCCAGCAGCTTAGGTCATCTAGGCAGCTCGAACACCGGGGAGCTGTTTTTT	CASSLGHLGSSNTGELFF
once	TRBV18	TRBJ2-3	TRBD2	TGTGCCAGCTCACGTAGCGGGAGGCCAGAAGGGGATACGCAGTATTTT	CASSRSGRPEGDTQYF
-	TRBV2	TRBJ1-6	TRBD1	TGTGCCAGCAGAGCAGACAGGGTAGGGAATTCACCCCTCCACTTT	CASRADRVGNSPLHF
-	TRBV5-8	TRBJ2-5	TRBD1	TGTGCCAGCAGCCGGGACAGGGTACAAGAGACCCAGTACTTC	CASSRDRVQETQYF
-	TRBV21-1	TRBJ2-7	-	TGTGCCAGCAGAGGGAGGGGACACTACGAGCAGTACTTC	CASRGRGHYEQYF
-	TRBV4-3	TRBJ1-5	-	TGCGCCAGCAGCCAAGACCGGGGGATTCGGCCCCAGCATTTT	CASSQDRGIRPQHF
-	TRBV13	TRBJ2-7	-	TGTGCCAGCAGCCCCGAGCTTACCTACGAGCAGTACTTC	CASSPELTYEQYF
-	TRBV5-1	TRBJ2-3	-	TGCGCCAGCAGCAATGCCGGGACTAGCACAGATACGCAGTATTTT	CASSNAGTSTDTQYF
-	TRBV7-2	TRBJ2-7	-	TGTGCCAGCAGCCCCGGAGTTACCTACGAGCAGTACTTC	CASSPGVTYEQYF
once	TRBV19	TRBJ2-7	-	TGTGCCAGTAGTCCGGGACTGATATACGAGCAGTACTTC	CASSPGLIYEQYF
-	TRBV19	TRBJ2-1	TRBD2	TGTGCCAGTAGTCCCCGCCTCGGGGGACTAGCGAGCTACAATGAGCAGTTCTTC	CASSPRLGGLASYNEQFF
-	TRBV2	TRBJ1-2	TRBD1	TGTGCCAGCAGTGGACAGGGGACAGCTAACTATGGCTACACCTTC	CASSGQGTANYGYTF
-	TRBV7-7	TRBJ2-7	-	TGTGCTAGCAGCCTCATTCCCACTCGAGGCTCCTACGAGCAGTACTTC	CASSLIPTRGSYEQYF
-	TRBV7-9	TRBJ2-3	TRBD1	TGTGCCAGCAGCTTTTACAGGGGCACTAGCACAGATACGCAGTATTTT	CASSFYRGTSTDTQYF
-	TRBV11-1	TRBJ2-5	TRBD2	TGTGCCAGCAGCTTATTGGGGACTAGCGGCCAAGAGACCCAGTACTTC	CASSLLGTSGQETQYF
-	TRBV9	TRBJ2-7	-	TGTGCCAGCAGCGGCGACACATCCTACGAGCAGTACTTC	CASSGDTSYEQYF
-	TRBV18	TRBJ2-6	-	TGTGCCAGCTCATTAGGACAGCAATCTGGGGCCAACGTCCTGACTTTC	CASSLGQQSGANVLTF
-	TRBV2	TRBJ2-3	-	TGTGCCAGCAGACCTCTCTTCGCGGTTGGGACTCCCAGAGATACGCAGTATTTT	CASRPLFAVGTPRDTQYF
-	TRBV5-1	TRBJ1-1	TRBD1	TGCGCCAGCAGCCGGGACAGGGTAGACGATGAAGCTTTCTTT	CASSRDRVDDEAFF
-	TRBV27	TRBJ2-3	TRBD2	TGTGCCAGCAGTAGGGGGACTAGCGGGGGCACAGATACGCAGTATTTT	CASSRGTSGGTDTQYF
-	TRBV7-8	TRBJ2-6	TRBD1	TGTGCCAGCAGCATACCGGGACAGTTATCTGCTGGGGCCAACGTCCTGACTTTC	CASSIPGQLSAGANVLTF
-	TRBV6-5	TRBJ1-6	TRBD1	TGTGCCAGCAGTTATGACAGGGTGGATAATTCACCCCTCCACTTT	CASSYDRVDNSPLHF
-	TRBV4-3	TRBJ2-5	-	TGCGCCAGCAGTCCGACTAGTGGGGAGACCCAGTACTTC	CASSPTSGETQYF